This T cell receptor (beta chain) was retrieved from a study of cytomegalovirus exposure and HLA in healthy donors. Overall study findings and caveats: When a later analysis was performed, an Asian-associated ancestry cluster reportedly had fewer N-insertions than the roughly 700-donor mean. Prior analysis indicated that the majority of TCR beta V segments exhibited productivity approximately 87% or approximately 30% of the time.

With regard to this clone: Its antigen remains unknown. At one boundary the junction diverges from the germline segment, which might be a read error.

PCR amplification relied on 60 Vbeta primers (plus 13 Jbeta primers). Using immunoSEQ multiplex PCR, the repertoire was profiled, and TCRdb retains in-frame clones only, with some absent. The sample holds a few hundred thousand clones; 75% are singletons and the top ten take 1.8%. CDR1 is SEHNR and CDR2 is FQNEAQ in the germline V gene (reference sequence). The CDR3 has 16 amino acids. The receptor was derived from a young woman in good health and CMV-seronegative. The sample was PBMCs. This sequence joins TRBV7-9 and TRBJ1-2, with D hard to call. As DNA, the CDR3 is TGTTCCAGCAGCTCACAGATGTCAGCTCTGAACTATGGCTACACCTTC. It is translated as CSSSSQMSALNYGYTF.